This TCR beta chain was captured in a study of metastatic and nonmetastatic thyroid tumors. Study details: From malignant and benign thyroid patients, repertoires in blood and in tumor or nodule tissue were compared.

CDR1 and CDR2 (germline): MGHRA, YSYEKL. The V and J ends lost 4 bases and 5 bases respectively, with 14 bases between them. The CDR3 contains 14 residues. TCRdb reassembled clones from the PCR reads with MiXCR. This sample has around 34,000 clones, with roughly 21% found just once. Prior to thyroid surgery, none of the patients had received any treatment. The chain is built from TRBV4-1 and TRBJ1-1; D is perhaps TRBD1 (6 bases). This TCR derives from a female donor with papillary thyroid cancer or a benign thyroid nodule (not recorded which). Some clones in this sample may be carry-over from other donors' samples. The sample taken for sequencing was blood. The CDR3 is CASSPGHRGTEAFF. CDR3 coding DNA: TGCGCCAGCAGCCCGGGACACCGTGGAACTGAAGCTTTCTTT.